These T cell receptor beta chains were read from a single sample in a study of T cell responses to AZD1222 COVID-19 vaccine. The protocol was immunoSEQ multiplex PCR, while the TCRdb copy is restricted to in-frame clones and leaves out a portion. The sample lists approximately 50,000 clones; roughly 80% were seen once. This material consisted of peripheral blood, taken 28 days after the second AZD1222 dose. The receptors shown here come from an adult who received the AZD1222 COVID-19 vaccine. The CDR3 runs from the conserved cysteine through the conserved F or W. A D gene is named only where the DNA matches it firmly. A row's size may be missing; if present it is once, few, many or a size class.

j_gene | abundance | d_gene | v_gene | CDR3aa | CDR3nt
TRBJ2-2 | NA | TRBD2 | TRBV5-1 | CASARGLAGGTGELFF | TGCGCCAGCGCCCGCGGACTAGCGGGGGGCACCGGGGAGCTGTTTTTT
TRBJ1-1 | few | NA | TRBV10-3 | CAISEGRANTEAFF | TGTGCCATCAGTGAAGGCAGGGCCAACACTGAAGCTTTCTTT
TRBJ2-2 | NA | NA | TRBV27 | CASSIWTTNTGELFF | TGTGCCAGCAGCATCTGGACCACGAACACCGGGGAGCTGTTTTTT
TRBJ1-3 | NA | NA | TRBV9 | CASSVGVSARGNTIYF | TGTGCCAGCAGCGTAGGAGTCAGCGCGAGAGGAAACACCATATATTTT
TRBJ2-1 | NA | NA | TRBV7-7 | CASSPTRDSYNEQFF | TGTGCCAGCAGCCCTACCCGGGACTCCTACAATGAGCAGTTCTTC
TRBJ1-6 | NA | NA | TRBV28 | CASVLSRVGSPLHF | TGTGCCAGCGTTCTATCACGGGTAGGGTCACCCCTCCACTTT
TRBJ1-6 | NA | NA | TRBV7-2 | CASSFRLAGINSPLHF | TGTGCCAGCAGCTTTAGATTGGCAGGGATTAATTCACCCCTCCACTTT
TRBJ1-2 | NA | NA | TRBV18 | CASSPPTANYGYTF | TGTGCCAGCTCACCACCGACAGCTAACTATGGCTACACCTTC
TRBJ2-2 | few | TRBD1 | TRBV7-6 | CASGKTGATTGELFF | TGTGCCAGCGGAAAAACAGGGGCCACAACCGGGGAGCTGTTTTTT
TRBJ1-2 | NA | TRBD1 | TRBV6-5 | CASTPGQGAYGYTF | TGTGCCAGCACCCCGGGACAGGGGGCCTATGGCTACACCTTC
TRBJ1-1 | NA | NA | TRBV6-2/TRBV6-3 | CASTPRGSLGGNTEAFF | TGTGCCAGCACCCCACGGGGCAGCCTAGGCGGGAACACTGAAGCTTTCTTT
TRBJ2-3 | NA | NA | TRBV4-2 | CASSSIQLESDTQYF | TGTGCCAGCAGTTCTATCCAGCTCGAATCAGATACGCAGTATTTT
TRBJ1-2 | once | NA | TRBV2 | CASNFDRGYTF | TGTGCCAGCAATTTTGACAGAGGCTACACCTTC
TRBJ1-1 | NA | TRBD1 | TRBV29-1 | CSAGRRQGRFGNTEAFF | TGCAGCGCGGGTCGACGACAGGGAAGATTTGGGAACACTGAAGCTTTCTTT
TRBJ1-4 | NA | TRBD1 | TRBV6-5 | CASTGQGATNEKLFF | TGTGCCAGCACCGGACAGGGGGCAACTAATGAAAAACTGTTTTTT
TRBJ1-2 | few | NA | TRBV30 | CAWSVPQVNYGYTF | TGTGCCTGGAGTGTACCACAGGTTAACTATGGCTACACCTTC
TRBJ2-6 | NA | NA | TRBV4-1 | CASSQERAQSISGANVLTF | TGCGCCAGCAGCCAAGAACGGGCACAGAGCATCTCTGGGGCCAACGTCCTGACTTTC
TRBJ1-1 | NA | NA | TRBV12-3/TRBV12-4 | CASSSNVNTEAFF | TGTGCCAGCAGTTCCAACGTGAACACTGAAGCTTTCTTT
TRBJ1-3 | NA | NA | TRBV6-6 | CASSYRSGSFGNTIYF | TGTGCCAGCAGTTACCGATCAGGGAGCTTTGGAAACACCATATATTTT
TRBJ1-2 | NA | NA | TRBV7-2 | CASSLVGQANYGYTF | TGTGCCAGCAGCTTAGTCGGACAAGCTAACTATGGCTACACCTTC
TRBJ2-4 | few | NA | TRBV27 | CASVLRLGQYF | TGTGCCAGCGTCCTACGATTGGGTCAGTACTTC
TRBJ1-2 | NA | NA | TRBV6-5 | CASSYSMSWDGYTF | TGTGCCAGCAGTTACTCGATGTCCTGGGATGGCTACACCTTC
TRBJ1-1 | NA | TRBD1 | TRBV10-3 | CATRDRDMNTEAFF | TGTGCCACCAGGGACAGAGACATGAACACTGAAGCTTTCTTT
TRBJ2-1 | few | TRBD2 | TRBV29-1 | CSVEVQTSGVSSYNEQFF | TGCAGCGTTGAAGTCCAGACTAGCGGGGTAAGCTCCTACAATGAGCAGTTCTTC
TRBJ2-3 | NA | NA | TRBV5-8 | CASSLGLRKTADTQYF | TGTGCCAGCAGCTTAGGGTTGCGCAAAACGGCAGATACGCAGTATTTT
TRBJ2-1 | few | NA | TRBV27 | CASSNLPDYNNEQFF | TGTGCCAGCAGTAACCTCCCGGACTACAACAATGAGCAGTTCTTC
TRBJ2-7 | NA | TRBD1 | TRBV28 | CASSPGQSYEQYF | TGTGCCAGCAGTCCGGGACAGAGTTACGAGCAGTACTTC
TRBJ2-5 | NA | TRBD1 | TRBV5-4 | CASSYPGQGFQETQYF | TGTGCCAGCAGCTACCCGGGACAGGGGTTCCAAGAGACCCAGTACTTC
TRBJ1-1 | NA | NA | TRBV7-2 | CASSFQRPNTEAFF | TGTGCCAGCAGCTTTCAGCGGCCGAACACTGAAGCTTTCTTT
TRBJ2-5 | once | NA | TRBV18 | CASSPLGGGQETQYF | TGTGCCAGCTCACCTCTCGGTGGGGGCCAAGAGACCCAGTACTTC
TRBJ1-5 | NA | TRBD1 | TRBV6-5 | CASLTGGPNQPQHF | TGTGCCAGCCTAACAGGGGGGCCTAATCAGCCCCAGCATTTT
TRBJ2-5 | NA | NA | TRBV7-9 | CASSFGATNTLEETQYF | TGTGCCAGCAGCTTTGGGGCCACCAACACCCTCGAGGAGACCCAGTACTTC
TRBJ1-3 | NA | NA | TRBV18 | CASSPASRAGNTIYF | TGTGCCAGCTCACCAGCCTCCCGAGCTGGAAACACCATATATTTT
TRBJ1-6 | NA | NA | TRBV29-1 | CSVEVRGPGNSPLHF | TGCAGCGTTGAAGTCCGGGGACCGGGCAATTCACCCCTCCACTTT
TRBJ2-1 | once | TRBD2 | TRBV29-1 | CSVDRGLAGVGEQFF | TGCAGCGTTGATAGAGGGCTAGCGGGAGTAGGTGAGCAGTTCTTC
TRBJ2-1 | NA | TRBD2 | TRBV4-1 | CASSQGLTSGSGSSYNEQFF | TGCGCCAGCAGCCAAGGCCTTACTAGCGGGAGTGGCAGCTCCTACAATGAGCAGTTCTTC
TRBJ2-3 | once | TRBD2 | TRBV7-2 | CASSLAGLAGTTDTQYF | TGTGCCAGCAGCTTAGCAGGACTAGCGGGGACCACAGATACGCAGTATTTT
TRBJ1-1 | NA | NA | TRBV5-1 | CASSLAAGRSTEAFF | TGCGCCAGCAGCTTGGCCGCGGGGAGATCGACTGAAGCTTTCTTT
TRBJ2-7 | NA | NA | TRBV7-8 | CASSTQGTYEQYF | TGTGCCAGCAGTACACAGGGAACCTACGAGCAGTACTTC
TRBJ2-7 | NA | TRBD2 | TRBV27 | CASSLGPLGAGGPDEQYF | TGTGCCAGCAGTTTAGGCCCCCTAGGGGCGGGAGGGCCGGATGAGCAGTACTTC
TRBJ1-2 | NA | NA | TRBV6-5 | CASRWQGGGYTF | TGTGCCAGCAGATGGCAGGGTGGCGGCTACACCTTC
TRBJ1-5 | NA | NA | TRBV18 | CASSPPGSSNQPQHF | TGTGCCAGCTCACCCCCGGGCAGTAGCAATCAGCCCCAGCATTTT
TRBJ1-1 | NA | TRBD1 | TRBV11-2 | CASSLRQGGTEAFF | TGTGCCAGCAGCTTGAGACAGGGGGGCACTGAAGCTTTCTTT
TRBJ2-2 | NA | TRBD2 | TRBV6-4 | CASSRTSGNTGELFF | TGTGCCAGCAGTCGGACTAGCGGGAACACCGGGGAGCTGTTTTTT
TRBJ2-1 | NA | TRBD2 | TRBV7-3 | CASSLTGGLAGELFF | TGTGCCAGCAGCTTAACGGGGGGACTAGCGGGAGAACTGTTCTTC
TRBJ2-3 | NA | TRBD1 | TRBV19 | CASSSAGTGRTDTQYF | TGTGCCAGTAGTAGCGCCGGGACAGGAAGAACAGATACGCAGTATTTT
TRBJ1-6 | NA | TRBD1 | TRBV6-5 | CASLRDRDSPLHF | TGTGCCAGCCTCCGGGACAGGGATTCACCCCTCCACTTT
TRBJ1-4 | NA | NA | TRBV5-1 | CACRGVDEKLFF | TGCGCCTGTAGGGGGGTAGATGAAAAACTGTTTTTT